The next 17 T cell receptor beta chains were all read from a single sample in a study of regulatory T cells in long-lasting Graves disease. Sequencing libraries for TCR beta were prepared with iRepertoire HTBI primers and Arm-PCR of CDR3 regions. TCRdb re-called the multiplex PCR reads with MiXCR, one entry per CDR3 protein. The sample yields 300,000 to 400,000 distinct CDR3 sequences, 20% seen once. Time point defined: persistent/refractory GD, antithyroid drugs over 5 years with positive TRAb. Generation of the TCR library employed RNA extracted from PBMCs. The source was peripheral blood mononuclear cells (PBMCs), collected when the disease was refractory, from a patient treated with antithyroid drugs. Receptor source: a female donor with Graves disease.

This clonotype was detected a few times. The chain is built from TRBV18 and TRBJ1-2, with 8 positions matching TRBD1. Looked up from germline, CDR1 is KGHSH and CDR2 is LQKENI. Unmatched junction bases numbered 1, after V lost 3 bases and J lost 1 base. The CDR3 consists of 14 residues. This chain's CDR3 is CASSPTGVNYGYTF. DNA of the CDR3: TGTGCCAGCTCACCGACAGGGGTTAACTATGGCTACACCTTC.

This clonotype was detected ten times or more. The chain joins TRBV3-1 to TRBJ1-1; no reliable D call. This CDR3 region has 14 residues. Germline V gene lookup returns CDR1 LGHDT and CDR2 YNNKEL (reference sequence). The V end was cut by 6 bases, the J end by 4 bases, with 15 bases between. DNA for the CDR3: TGTGCCAGCAGTTTATCAGAAGGGCGCACTGAAGCTTTCTTT. It yields the protein CASSLSEGRTEAFF.

This sequence joins TRBV15 and TRBJ1-1; the D is unclear. The CDR3 covers 13 residues. The germline V gene encodes CDR1 LNHNV and CDR2 YYDKDF (reference sequence). Trimming shortened V by 5 bases and J by 0 bases, and 7 bases separated the two germline ends. The CDR3 sequence is CATSVELNTEAFF. Here the CDR3 DNA reads TGTGCCACCAGCGTAGAATTGAACACTGAAGCTTTCTTT.

This clonotype was counted a few times. This rearrangement joins TRBV12-3 or TRBV12-4 to TRBJ1-3; D remains ambiguous. V gave up 5 bases and J gave up 0 bases, with 11 bases separating them. The CDR3 is 15 amino acids. CDR3 residues: CASSPDWSSGNTIYF. In nucleotides, the CDR3 is TGTGCCAGCAGTCCGGACTGGAGCTCTGGAAACACCATATATTTT.

This clonotype was detected many times. V and J are TRBV6-4 and TRBJ1-5; unclear D gene. Germline V gene lookup returns CDR1 MRHNA and CDR2 SNTAGT. The V end lost 10 bases, the J end lost 0 bases, and 13 bases lay between the germline ends. This CDR3 has 14 amino acids. CDR3 in amino acids: CAIALGSSNQPQHF. CDR3 nucleotides: TGTGCCATTGCCCTGGGCAGTAGCAATCAGCCCCAGCATTTT.

The rearrangement links TRBV29-1 to TRBJ2-7, with no clear D. Trimming shortened V by 7 bases and J by 0 bases, and 10 bases separated the two germline ends. The CDR3 covers 12 residues. Germline V gene lookup returns CDR1 SQVTM and CDR2 ANQGSEA. The DNA for the CDR3 is TGCAGCGCTATGACCACCTCCTACGAGCAGTACTTC. Its protein product is CSAMTTSYEQYF.

This clonotype was recorded a few times. The V call is TRBV5-1, the J call TRBJ2-7, with D perhaps being TRBD1 or TRBD2 (5 bases each). This CDR3 region has 15 residues. Looked up from germline, CDR1 is SGHRS and CDR2 is YFSETQ. The V and J ends lost 4 bases and 5 bases respectively, with 19 bases between them. This CDR3 reads CASSLVGESINEQYF. The CDR3 bases are TGCGCCAGCAGCCTTGTGGGGGAGTCTATTAACGAGCAGTACTTC.

The chain couples TRBV4-3 to TRBJ2-7, with TRBD1 identical over 9 bases. CDR3 length: 14 residues. The germline gives CDR1 LGHNA, CDR2 YSLEER. Trimming took 2 bases from V and 6 from J; bases not matched to a gene: 5. Written as DNA, the CDR3 is TGCGCCAGCAGCCAAACCGGGACAGGGTTCGAGCAGTACTTC. Translation gives CASSQTGTGFEQYF.

This clonotype has at least ten counts. The chain employs TRBV10-3 and TRBJ1-5, with TRBD1 as a possible D gene (5 bases). The CDR3 has 12 amino acids. Trimming cost V 6 bases and J 4 bases, with 7 bases left between them. Germline V lookup: CDR1 ENHRY, CDR2 SYGVKD. CDR3 sequence reads: CAISGTNQPQHF. DNA of the CDR3: TGTGCCATCAGCGGGACGAATCAGCCCCAGCATTTT.

The chain couples TRBV30 to TRBJ1-2, with TRBD1 as a possible D gene (5 bases). The V end was cut by 1 base, the J end by 8 bases, with 14 bases between. This CDR3 is built from 13 residues. Germline lookup yields CDR1 GTSNPN and CDR2 SVGIG (reference sequence). The CDR3 sequence is CAWSATPRGGYTF. Written as DNA, the CDR3 is TGTGCCTGGAGTGCGACCCCCCGGGGCGGCTACACCTTC.

This clonotype came up a few times. The CDR3 coding sequence is TGTGCCAGTAGTATTGGACAGGGGTGGCTCACTGAAGCTTTCTTT. This gives the protein CASSIGQGWLTEAFF. The V call is TRBV19, the J call TRBJ1-1, with TRBD1 matching over 9 bases. The CDR3 extends over 15 amino acids. Germline CDR1 reads LNHDA; CDR2 reads SQIVND (reference sequence). V was clipped by 3 bases and J by 4 bases; unmatched bases: 6.

V and J are TRBV7-2 and TRBJ2-1; D is uncertain. The V gene's germline CDR1 is SGHTA and CDR2 FQGNSA. This CDR3 spans 12 amino acids. V lost 5 bases and J 8 bases, leaving 10 bases between the germline ends. CDR3 amino acids: CASSPRMDEQFF. The CDR3, as DNA: TGTGCCAGCAGCCCCAGGATGGATGAGCAGTTCTTC.

This clonotype showed up many times. The chain couples TRBV20-1 to TRBJ2-7; D is unclear. Germline CDR1 and CDR2: DFQATT and SNEGSKA (reference sequence). Between the trimmed V and J ends, which lost 2 bases and 4 bases, there was a span of 3 bases. The CDR3 has 10 amino acids. This chain's CDR3 is CSARRYEQYF. The CDR3 DNA sequence: TGCAGTGCTAGAAGGTACGAGCAGTACTTC.

This clonotype came up a few times. This chain connects TRBV19 to TRBJ1-2, with D tentatively TRBD1 (6 bases). V shed 4 bases and J shed 6 bases, with 12 bases lying between them. Germline values: CDR1 LNHDA, CDR2 SQIVND (reference sequence). The CDR3 loop spans 13 amino acids. CDR3 DNA sequence: TGTGCCAGTAGTAGGGGGCGGGGTGATGGCTACACCTTC. This translates into CASSRGRGDGYTF. The full variable domain, its missing parts supplied by reference TRBV19 and TRBJ1-2, is DGGITQSPKYLFRKEGQNVTLSCEQNLNHDAMYWYRQDPGQGLRLIYYSQIVNDFQKGDIAEGYSVSREKKESFPLTVTSAQKNPTAFYLCASSRGRGDGYTFGSGTRLTVV.

Details on this clonotype: Compared with germline, one end of the junction differs, possibly owing to a read error. The genes are TRBV29-1 and TRBJ2-2, with 8 bases aligning to TRBD1. The CDR3 has 14 amino acids. Germline V gene lookup returns CDR1 SQVTM and CDR2 ANQGSEA. CDR3 DNA: TGCAGCGTTCCGGGACAGGCGTCGCCCGGAGAGCTGTTTTTT. Its protein product is CSVPGQASPGELFF.

This clonotype was counted ten times or more. CDR3 coding DNA: TGTGCCAGCAGTTTAGGCAGGACAGGGAACACCGGGGAGCTGTTTTTT. It is translated as CASSLGRTGNTGELFF. The V gene is TRBV12-3 or TRBV12-4, the J gene TRBJ2-2; TRBD1 matches 7 bases. The CDR3 totals 16 residues. Losses at the gene ends were 1 base for V and 1 base for J; bases not matched to a gene: 3.

This clonotype occurred a few times. The CDR3 reads CASSVGQGLEKLFF. The CDR3 nucleotides read TGTGCCAGCAGCGTTGGACAGGGGCTCGAAAAACTGTTTTTT. The chain recombines TRBV9 with TRBJ1-4; 9 positions agree with TRBD1. The germline gives CDR1 SGDLS, CDR2 YYNGEE. The V and J ends lost 2 bases and 8 bases, in that order; junction bases with no gene match: 4. The CDR3 has 14 amino acids.